The 16 T cell receptor beta chains in this list originate from one sample, sequenced in a study of blood T cells in healthy people across ages. A second PCR of about 7 to 12 cycles used a sample-barcoded 5' primer and a J-beta primer mix. TCRdb analysed the 5' RACE reads with MiXCR anew, one entry per CDR3 protein. This table has about 930,000 distinct CDR3 sequences, approximately 32% appearing once. These data were also filed under a second study, of T cells of mothers and their children.

The sample taken for sequencing was blood. Receptor source: a woman aged 40 to 55 in good health.

The gene calls are TRBV10-3 and TRBJ2-5, with D tentatively TRBD1 or TRBD2 (5 bases each). The CDR3 is 12 residues long. Germline V gives CDR1 ENHRY, CDR2 SYGVKD. The CDR3 DNA sequence: TGTGGAGCCCGCGGAGAGGGGGAGACCCAGTACTTC. It codes for CGARGEGETQYF.

Points on this clonotype: Its ends do not fully match the called genes, so a read error is possible. The rearrangement links TRBV7-2 to TRBJ1-1; a possible D gene is TRBD1 (5 bases). CDR3 length: 15 residues. CDR1 is SGHTA, CDR2 FQGNSA, per germline. In DNA form, the CDR3 reads TGTGCCGGCAGCTTCATGTTAACAGGGAACACTGAAGCTTTCTTT. Amino acid sequence: CAGSFMLTGNTEAFF.

This sequence joins TRBV20-1 and TRBJ1-4; a weak D match, TRBD1 (5 bases). The germline CDR1 and CDR2 sequences are DFQATT and SNEGSKA (reference sequence). V lost 0 bases to trimming and J lost 8 bases, with 16 bases between them. This CDR3 is 15 amino acids long. The CDR3 protein is CSARDGGGVGEKLFF. In nucleotides, the CDR3 is TGCAGTGCTAGAGATGGGGGGGGGGTTGGAGAAAAACTGTTTTTT.

Concerning this clonotype itself: This may be a read error: a much more frequent sequence differs by one nucleotide. V gene TRBV7-6 combines with J gene TRBJ2-3; D ambiguous. This CDR3 is 15 amino acids long. CDR1 is SGHVS, CDR2 FNYEAQ, per germline. The CDR3 sequence is CASNLGSVGTDTQYF. The DNA for the CDR3 is TGTGCCAGCAACTTAGGATCTGTCGGGACAGATACGCAGTATTTT.

Ten or more counts support this clonotype. The chain carries TRBV12-3 or TRBV12-4 and TRBJ1-5; no clear D gene. Deletions cut 3 bases from V and 6 bases from J, with 9 bases between. The CDR3 is made up of 13 amino acids. The CDR3 sequence: CASSFSVGQPQHF. CDR3 coding DNA: TGTGCCAGCAGTTTTAGTGTGGGTCAGCCCCAGCATTTT.

Concerning this clonotype: A read error may explain this, as a much larger clone is one base away. The chain is built from TRBV6-6 and TRBJ2-4; 7 bases fit TRBD1. The end of the DNA is better explained by TRBJ2-5, so the J call may be wrong. Looked up from germline, CDR1 is MNHNY and CDR2 is SVGAGI (reference sequence). This CDR3 spans 13 amino acids. The CDR3 DNA reads TGTGCCAGTAAGACAGGGAAACTCGAGACCCAGTACTTC. Translation: CASKTGKLETQYF.

This clonotype has only a few counts. The chain joins TRBV12-5 to TRBJ2-3; D unresolved. V was clipped by 5 bases and J by 2 bases, with 11 bases between them. CDR1 and CDR2 from the germline V gene are LGHNT and FRNRAP. CDR3 length: 14 residues. The CDR3 coding sequence is TGTGCTAGTGGTCCCGGGTATCCCACAGATACGCAGTATTTT. This encodes CASGPGYPTDTQYF.

The genes are TRBV3-1 and TRBJ1-6; tentatively, D is TRBD1 (6 bases). The V gene lost 0 bases and the J gene lost 8 bases, with 14 bases spanning the gap. The CDR3 totals 16 residues. Germline V gene lookup returns CDR1 LGHDT and CDR2 YNNKEL (reference sequence). CDR3 loop: CASSQESRGIYSPLHF. CDR3 nucleotides: TGTGCCAGCAGCCAAGAGTCCAGGGGAATATATTCACCCCTCCACTTT.

This clonotype was detected only a few times. The J gene is TRBJ1-1, the V gene TRBV27, with 7 positions matching TRBD1. The trim removed 5 bases at V and 8 bases at J, leaving 11 bases unmatched. The CDR3 has 14 amino acids. CDR1 is MNHEY and CDR2 is SMNVEV in the germline V gene (reference sequence). CDR3 nucleotides: TGTGCCAGCAGTCCCCTGACAGGGTCGAGAGAAGCTTTCTTT. It is translated as CASSPLTGSREAFF.

This clonotype was counted ten times or more. The J gene is TRBJ2-4, the V gene TRBV20-1, with 7 bases fitting TRBD2. The better agreement between TRBJ2-7 and the DNA end casts doubt on the J call. The CDR3 spans 11 residues. The germline V gene encodes CDR1 DFQATT and CDR2 SNEGSKA (reference sequence). CDR3 nucleotide sequence: TGCAGTCCCAGGGAGGGGAACGAGCAGTACTTC. Amino acid sequence: CSPREGNEQYF.

This clonotype was recorded at least ten times. The chain joins TRBV12-3 or TRBV12-4 to TRBJ2-4; TRBD2 is a possible D gene (7 bases). The CDR3 totals 18 residues. The V end was cut by 3 bases, the J end by 3 bases, with 21 bases between. CDR3 amino acids: CASSLGGGGLVGKNIQYF. As DNA, the CDR3 is TGTGCCAGCAGTTTGGGGGGCGGGGGCTTAGTAGGCAAAAACATTCAGTACTTC.

This clonotype has more than one count but fewer than ten. The chain combines TRBV6-2 or TRBV6-3 with TRBJ2-1, with D possibly matching TRBD1 (8 bases). The CDR3 has 15 amino acids. Trimming removed 10 bases from V and 4 bases from J, with 20 bases in between. From germline, CDR1 is MNHEY and CDR2 SVGEGT. The CDR3 protein is CANRGGEAPYNEQFF. The CDR3 DNA reads TGTGCCAACAGGGGGGGTGAGGCACCATACAATGAGCAGTTCTTC.

Worth noting for this clonotype: Possible read error: a much larger clone is one base away. J is TRBJ1-2 and V is TRBV29-1; TRBD1 aligns across 7 bases. The CDR3 consists of 14 residues. Germline V CDR1 and CDR2: SQVTM, ANQGSEA. Germline trimming cut 2 bases from V and 5 bases from J; bases unmatched to any gene: 8. CDR3 sequence reads: CSVELQGEGYGYTF. The CDR3 DNA is TGCAGCGTTGAATTGCAGGGGGAGGGGTATGGCTACACCTTC.

DNA for the CDR3: TGTGCCTGGAGTGTATCGGGGGCCAACGAGCAGTACTTC. It translates to CAWSVSGANEQYF. V is TRBV30 and J is TRBJ2-5; either TRBD1 or TRBD2 may supply D (6 bases each). The tail of the sequence fits TRBJ2-7 better, so the J call may be wrong. Germline CDR1 reads GTSNPN; CDR2 reads SVGIG (reference sequence). The CDR3 covers 13 residues.

This clonotype was observed a handful of times. This chain uses TRBV2 with TRBJ1-2; a weak D match, TRBD1 (5 bases). This CDR3 has 13 residues. V lost 7 bases to trimming and J lost 3 bases, with 12 bases between them. Germline CDR1 reads SNHLY; CDR2 reads FYNNEI. The CDR3 nucleotides read TGTGCCAGCAACCTCGGGACGGACTATGGCTACACCTTC. It translates to CASNLGTDYGYTF. The entire variable domain, with the rest obtained from reference TRBV2 and TRBJ1-2, is as follows: EPEVTQTPSHQVTQMGQEVILRCVPISNHLYFYWYRQILGQKVEFLVSFYNNEISEKSEIFDDQFSVERPDGSNFTLKIRSTKLEDSAMYFCASNLGTDYGYTFGSGTRLTVV.

There are a few counts of this clonotype. The gene calls are TRBV28 and TRBJ2-7, with TRBD1 matching 12 bases. Germline CDR1 and CDR2: MDHEN and SYDVKM. After removal of 4 bases from V and 5 bases from J, the junction contained 6 bases not matched to a gene. The CDR3 is made up of 15 amino acids. DNA for the CDR3: TGTGCCAGCAGTTCGCCCGGGACAGGGGGCCACGAGCAGTACTTC. Its protein is CASSSPGTGGHEQYF.